These 31 T cell receptor beta chains originate from one sample sequenced in a study of blood T cell repertoires in COVID-19. Assay used: immunoSEQ multiplex PCR; TCRdb lists only in-frame clones, some missing. The table records approximately 66,000 clones, less than 85% of them present only once. Sequencing was done on a sample of peripheral blood. Receptors originate from a man aged 55 to 70 with acute or convalescent COVID-19.

V is TRBV11-2 and J is TRBJ1-2; TRBD1 agrees at 7 bases. CDR3 length: 15 residues. Germline-derived CDR1 and CDR2 are SGHAT and FQNNGV. V lost 5 bases and J lost 0; bases outside the gene matches: 6. The CDR3 sequence: CASSRSGTANYGYTF. CDR3 nucleotides: TGTGCCAGCAGCCGATCCGGGACAGCTAACTATGGCTACACCTTC.

This rearrangement joins TRBV24-1 to TRBJ2-2; no firm D call. CDR1 and CDR2 (germline): KGHDR, SFDVKD. The CDR3 sequence is 15 residues long. Between the trimmed V and J ends, which lost 6 bases and 2 bases, there was a span of 12 bases. The CDR3 bases are TGTGCCACCAGTCATTGGGCCCCTAACACCGGGGAGCTGTTTTTT. Amino acid sequence: CATSHWAPNTGELFF.

This clone was detected a few times. The chain uses TRBV30 and TRBJ2-7; the D is unclear. Germline CDR1 reads GTSNPN; CDR2 reads SVGIG (reference sequence). V shed 6 bases and J shed 6 bases, with 15 bases lying between them. This CDR3 contains 12 residues. The CDR3 DNA reads as TGTGCCTGCCAGGATGCCGTGGGCGAGCAGTACTTC. This sequence encodes CACQDAVGEQYF.

This clone was seen more than once but under ten times. The rearrangement joins TRBV30 to TRBJ2-7, with D possibly matching TRBD2 (5 bases). CDR1 is GTSNPN and CDR2 is SVGIG in the germline V gene (reference sequence). The V end lost 5 bases, the J end lost 3 bases, and 17 bases lay between the germline ends. The CDR3 contains 14 residues. CDR3 sequence: CAWVDAQRDYEQYF. DNA of the CDR3: TGTGCCTGGGTTGACGCCCAACGGGACTACGAGCAGTACTTC.

The chain joins TRBV5-1 to TRBJ2-5; 7 bases are shared with TRBD1. The CDR3 loop spans 14 amino acids. V shed 4 bases and J 4 bases; nucleotides not matched to a gene: 7. Germline V gene lookup returns CDR1 SGHRS and CDR2 YFSETQ. CDR3 DNA: TGCGCCAGCAGCACCGGACAGGCGGGAGAGACCCAGTACTTC. Translating gives CASSTGQAGETQYF.

CDR3 DNA: TGTGCCAGCAGTGTCCGGGACAGGGGATTGGCTGAAGCTTTCTTT. Residues: CASSVRDRGLAEAFF. The J gene is TRBJ1-1, the V gene TRBV6-1, with 10 nucleotides matching TRBD1. The CDR3 is 15 residues long. Per germline, CDR1 MNHNS and CDR2 SASEGT. V lost 4 bases, J lost 6 bases, and 8 bases stayed unmatched.

This clone was observed once. The chain is built from TRBV12-3 or TRBV12-4 and TRBJ1-1, with a tentative D call TRBD1 (5 bases). V was cut by 5 bases and J by 5 bases, with 9 bases left in between. This CDR3 has 12 amino acids. CDR3 amino acids: CASSGGVTEAFF. Here the CDR3 DNA reads TGTGCCAGCAGTGGGGGGGTAACTGAAGCTTTCTTT.

V is TRBV12-3 or TRBV12-4 and J is TRBJ2-2, with D maybe TRBD1 (5 bases). The germline V and J ends were trimmed by 10 bases and 7 bases, with 13 bases remaining between them. The CDR3 sequence is 12 residues long. The chain's CDR3 is CATFQGYGELFF. The CDR3 region has the DNA TGTGCCACCTTCCAGGGTTACGGGGAGCTGTTTTTT.

The chain is built from TRBV3-1 (or the pseudogene TRBV3-2) and TRBJ1-6; the D gene is possibly TRBD1 (6 bases). This CDR3 contains 16 residues. Per the germline V gene, CDR1 is LGHDT and CDR2 is YNNKEL (reference sequence). V lost 0 bases, J lost 6 bases, and 12 bases lay in between. DNA of the CDR3: TGTGCCAGCAGCCAAGATCAGACAGGTTTTAATTCACCCCTCCACTTT. Its protein product is CASSQDQTGFNSPLHF.

J is TRBJ1-1 and V is TRBV6-1; TRBD1 matches at 8 bases. The CDR3 totals 13 residues. V was pared by 3 bases and J by 3 bases, with 0 bases of the junction left unmatched. Germline-derived CDR1 and CDR2 are MNHNS and SASEGT. CDR3 residues: CASSETGDTEAFF. Written as DNA, the CDR3 is TGTGCCAGCAGTGAGACAGGGGACACTGAAGCTTTCTTT.

The chain uses TRBV7-2 and TRBJ2-5; D gene unclear. The V gene lost 0 bases and the J gene lost 5 bases, with 7 bases spanning the gap. The length of the CDR3 is 13 residues. Germline CDR1 is SGHTA and CDR2 is FQGNSA. The chain's CDR3 is CASSLAQRETQYF. The CDR3 region has the DNA TGTGCCAGCAGCTTAGCCCAACGGGAGACCCAGTACTTC. The full variable domain, completed using reference TRBV7-2 and TRBJ2-5, is GAGVSQSPSNKVTEKGKDVELRCDPISGHTALYWYRQSLGQGLEFLIYFQGNSAPDKSGLPSDRFSAERTGGSVSTLTIQRTQQEDSAVYLCASSLAQRETQYFGPGTRLLVL.

The chain has TRBV30 and TRBJ2-3, with a weak D call TRBD2 (5 bases). The length of the CDR3 is 16 residues. Germline V gives CDR1 GTSNPN, CDR2 SVGIG (reference sequence). Deletions cut 0 bases from V and 4 bases from J, with 17 bases between. CDR3 residues: CAWSVGLGEGPDTQYF. CDR3 coding DNA: TGTGCCTGGAGTGTAGGGTTGGGTGAGGGCCCAGATACGCAGTATTTT. Full variable domain (remainder filled in from reference TRBV30 and TRBJ2-3): SQTIHQWPATLVQPVGSPLSLECTVEGTSNPNLYWYRQAAGRGLQLLFYSVGIGQISSEVPQNLSASRPQDRQFILSSKKLLLSDSGFYLCAWSVGLGEGPDTQYFGPGTRLTVL.

A remark on this clone: At one of its ends the junction is not consistent with the germline gene, which may arise from a read error. The V and J genes are TRBV9 and TRBJ1-2; maybe TRBD1 (6 bases). The CDR3 consists of 13 residues. Looked up from germline, CDR1 is SGDLS and CDR2 is YYNGEE. The CDR3 reads CASSVDRDIGMIF. DNA of the CDR3: TGTGCCAGCAGCGTAGACAGGGACATAGGGATGATCTTC. Supplemented by reference TRBV9 and TRBJ1-2, the full variable domain reads DSGVTQTPKHLITATGQRVTLRCSPRSGDLSVYWYQQSLDQGLQFLIQYYNGEERAKGNILERFSAQQFPDLHSELNLSSLELGDSALYFCASSVDRDIGMIFGSGTRLTVV.

The chain uses TRBV6-5 and TRBJ1-4; no clear D gene. The germline V gene has CDR1 MNHEY and CDR2 SVGAGI. The CDR3 consists of 13 residues. The V and J ends lost 6 bases and 5 bases respectively, with 10 bases between them. CDR3 in DNA: TGTGCCAGCAGCCGAGGTCCGAATGAAAAACTGTTTTTT. It codes for CASSRGPNEKLFF.

V and J are TRBV15 and TRBJ2-7, with D maybe TRBD1 (6 bases). V dropped 0 bases and J dropped 3 bases, with 15 bases sitting between them. Per the germline V gene, CDR1 is LNHNV and CDR2 is YYDKDF (reference sequence). The CDR3 runs to 16 residues. Written as DNA, the CDR3 is TGTGCCACCAGCAGAGATAGGACAGAGCTCGGCTACGAGCAGTACTTC. Protein product: CATSRDRTELGYEQYF.

CDR3 bases: TGTGCCAGCAGGAGGACGAGCGGTGTCGGGCAGTTCGGCGAAGGCTACACCTTC. Protein product: CASRRTSGVGQFGEGYTF. The chain carries TRBV5-4 and TRBJ1-2; D remains ambiguous. The V and J ends lost 5 bases and 8 bases respectively, with 31 bases between them. Germline-derived CDR1 and CDR2 are SGHNT and YYREEE (reference sequence). This CDR3 has 18 amino acids.

This clone was counted only a few times. CDR3 nucleotide sequence: TGTGCCAGCAGTGGGGACAGATCCGAGCAGTACTTC. It yields the protein CASSGDRSEQYF. The chain has TRBV2 and TRBJ2-7; 7 bases line up with TRBD1. The CDR3 has 12 amino acids. Germline loops: CDR1 SNHLY, CDR2 FYNNEI. The V gene end was trimmed by 4 bases and the J gene end by 6 bases; junction bases not matched to a gene: 3.

In its sample, this clone was seen many times. The chain carries TRBV28 and TRBJ1-2, with 7 bases fitting TRBD1. CDR3 size: 16 residues. In germline, CDR1 is MDHEN, CDR2 SYDVKM. Losses at the gene ends were 5 bases for V and 7 bases for J; bases not matched to a gene: 16. In nucleotides, the CDR3 is TGTGCCAGCAGTCTCCAAGAGGGGGCAGCCCACCCTGGCTACACCTTC. This codes for CASSLQEGAAHPGYTF.

The rearrangement joins TRBV6-5 to TRBJ1-1; a weak D match, TRBD1 (6 bases). The CDR3 contains 13 residues. Trimming left V 6 bases short and J 3 bases short, with 11 bases between. Germline values: CDR1 MNHEY, CDR2 SVGAGI. The CDR3 nucleotides read TGTGCCAGCAGCCCAGGGGACGACACTGAAGCTTTCTTT. Amino acids: CASSPGDDTEAFF.

This chain joins TRBV7-6 and TRBJ2-1; TRBD1 agrees at 8 bases. The germline V gene has CDR1 SGHVS and CDR2 FNYEAQ. This CDR3 comprises 15 residues. J lost 5 bases, V lost 2 bases, and 5 bases had no gene match. CDR3 bases: TGTGCCAGCAGCTTAATAGGACAGGGTCACAATGAGCAGTTCTTC. Its translation is CASSLIGQGHNEQFF.

This clone was observed a single time. The chain couples TRBV9 to TRBJ2-5; D may be TRBD2 (5 bases). The CDR3 totals 15 residues. CDR1 SGDLS and CDR2 YYNGEE come from the germline V gene. Trimming left V 4 bases short and J 4 bases short, with 17 bases between. The CDR3 reads CASSPNPTSTETQYF. CDR3 DNA: TGTGCCAGCAGCCCGAACCCAACTAGTACAGAGACCCAGTACTTC.

V gene TRBV6-5 combines with J gene TRBJ2-3; D might be TRBD2 (6 bases). Trimming shortened V by 9 bases and J by 1 base, and 11 bases separated the two germline ends. From germline, CDR1 is MNHEY and CDR2 SVGAGI. The CDR3 contains 13 residues. The DNA of the CDR3 is TGTGCCAGTATCTGGGGGGGCACAGATACGCAGTATTTT. Protein product: CASIWGGTDTQYF.

The chain is built from TRBV4-2 and TRBJ2-5; D is undetermined. The CDR3 spans 15 residues. V was pared by 0 bases and J by 4 bases, with 12 bases between. Looked up from germline, CDR1 is LGHNA and CDR2 is YNFKEQ. CDR3 sequence: CASSQEWYGGETQYF. CDR3 in DNA: TGTGCCAGCAGCCAAGAATGGTACGGTGGAGAGACCCAGTACTTC.

This clone was counted a single time. The gene calls are TRBV5-4 and TRBJ2-5; 8 bases are a match to TRBD1. V gave up 1 base and J gave up 5 bases; unmatched junction bases: 10. Germline V gene sequence: CDR1 SGHNT, CDR2 YYREEE (reference sequence). This CDR3 region has 16 residues. The CDR3 nucleotides read TGTGCCAGCAGCTTGTTTACAGGGGGGCAAGCGGAGACCCAGTACTTC. This translates into CASSLFTGGQAETQYF.

This chain links TRBV7-2 with TRBJ2-1; D is possibly TRBD2 (7 bases). The CDR3 is 15 amino acids. Per the germline V gene, CDR1 is SGHTA and CDR2 is FQGNSA. V lost 2 bases and J lost 2, with 10 bases in between. In DNA form, the CDR3 reads TGTGCCAGCAGCTTACCCGGGGGGCCCTACAATGAGCAGTTCTTC. It encodes CASSLPGGPYNEQFF.

This clone showed up just a few times. This chain joins TRBV5-1 and TRBJ1-2; tentatively, D is TRBD1 (5 bases). From germline, CDR1 is SGHRS and CDR2 YFSETQ. The length of the CDR3 is 17 residues. Between the trimmed V and J ends, which lost 0 bases and 6 bases, there was a span of 21 bases. In DNA, the CDR3 is TGCGCCAGCAGCTTGGAAACAGGCCGATCGACCCTCAATGGCTACACCTTC. Protein sequence: CASSLETGRSTLNGYTF.

The CDR3 sequence: CASSGGMGLNTEAFF. The CDR3 DNA follows: TGTGCCAGCAGCGGCGGGATGGGCTTGAACACTGAAGCTTTCTTT. The chain combines TRBV9 with TRBJ1-1; D unclear. V dropped 3 bases and J dropped 0 bases, with 12 bases sitting between them. Germline V gene data show CDR1 as SGDLS and CDR2 as YYNGEE. This CDR3 is built from 15 residues.

CDR3 sequence: CASPVTGQGAYEQFF. CDR3 coding DNA: TGTGCCAGCCCTGTGACCGGACAGGGGGCCTATGAGCAGTTCTTC. The chain carries TRBV27 and TRBJ2-1; 11 bases fit TRBD1. Germline-derived CDR1 and CDR2 are MNHEY and SMNVEV (reference sequence). After removal of 8 bases from V and 8 bases from J, the junction contained 11 bases not matched to a gene. The CDR3 is 15 amino acids.

The CDR3 loop is CASSPPGSTNTEAFF. The CDR3 coding sequence is TGTGCCAGCAGTCCACCAGGATCGACGAACACTGAAGCTTTCTTT. V and J are TRBV28 and TRBJ1-1; D is unclear. The CDR3 covers 15 residues. The germline V gene has CDR1 MDHEN and CDR2 SYDVKM. Trimming removed 5 bases from V and 1 base from J, with 14 bases in between.

The rearrangement links TRBV7-9 to TRBJ2-7; TRBD2 agrees at 7 bases. The CDR3 has 16 amino acids. Germline assignment: CDR1 SEHNR and CDR2 FQNEAQ (reference sequence). With V trimmed by 5 bases and J by 3 bases, 13 bases remained unmatched. The CDR3 protein is CASSKSSGAAGYEQYF. The CDR3 DNA is TGTGCCAGCAGCAAGAGCAGCGGGGCAGCGGGCTACGAGCAGTACTTC.

CDR3 sequence reads: CASSQGGLELFF. In DNA, the CDR3 is TGCGCCAGCAGCCAAGGGGGGCTGGAACTGTTTTTT. This chain uses TRBV4-1 with TRBJ1-4; TRBD1 might be the D (6 bases). Trimming left V 1 base short and J 12 bases short, with 9 bases between. CDR3 length: 12 amino acids. Germline V gene data show CDR1 as MGHRA and CDR2 as YSYEKL.